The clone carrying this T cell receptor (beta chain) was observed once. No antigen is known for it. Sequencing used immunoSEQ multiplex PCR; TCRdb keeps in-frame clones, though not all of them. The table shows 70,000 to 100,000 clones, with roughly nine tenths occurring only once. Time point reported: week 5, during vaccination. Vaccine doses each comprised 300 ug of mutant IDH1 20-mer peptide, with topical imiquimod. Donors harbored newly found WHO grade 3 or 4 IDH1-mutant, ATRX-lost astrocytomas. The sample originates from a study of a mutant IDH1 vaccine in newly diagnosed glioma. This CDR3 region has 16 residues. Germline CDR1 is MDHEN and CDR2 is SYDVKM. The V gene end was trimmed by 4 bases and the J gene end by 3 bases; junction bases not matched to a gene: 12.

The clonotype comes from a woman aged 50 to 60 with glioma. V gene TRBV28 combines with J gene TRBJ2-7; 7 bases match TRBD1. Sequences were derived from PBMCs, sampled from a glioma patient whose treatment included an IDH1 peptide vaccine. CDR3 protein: CASSSTGRQGRYEQYF. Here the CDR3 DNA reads TGTGCCAGCAGTTCAACGGGGCGACAGGGACGCTACGAGCAGTACTTC. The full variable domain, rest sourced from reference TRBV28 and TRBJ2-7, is DVKVTQSSRYLVKRTGEKVFLECVQDMDHENMFWYRQDPGLGLRLIYFSYDVKMKEKGDIPEGYSVSREKKERFSLILESASTNQTSMYLCASSSTGRQGRYEQYFGPGTRLTVT.